Listed below are T cell receptor beta chains from one sample, sequenced in a study of T cell responses to AZD1222 COVID-19 vaccine. Profiling relied on immunoSEQ multiplex PCR, and the TCRdb table lists in-frame clones only, not all of them. Among about 170,000 clones, about nine tenths were seen once, and the ten largest hold more than 1.5%. The material sequenced was peripheral blood, taken on day 0 of AZD1222 vaccination. The receptors come from an adult in good health. CDR3s include the opening cysteine and the closing phenylalanine or tryptophan. The D gene is left open where the match is weak. Some rows have no size entry. The others give once, few or many, or a class for an expanded clone.

v_gene,d_gene,j_gene,abundance,CDR3aa,CDR3nt
TRBV19,TRBD1,TRBJ2-1,.,CASSIQGANEQFF,TGTGCCAGTAGTATACAGGGGGCCAATGAGCAGTTCTTC
TRBV30,TRBD2,TRBJ2-7,.,CAFTSGTVNYEQYF,TGTGCCTTCACCAGCGGGACGGTCAACTACGAGCAGTACTTC
TRBV12-3/TRBV12-4,.,TRBJ1-2,.,CASSLDPVGGYTF,TGTGCCAGCAGTTTAGATCCTGTTGGGGGCTACACCTTC
TRBV5-1,.,TRBJ2-2,.,CASSIDRNPGELFF,TGCGCCAGCAGCATCGACAGGAACCCCGGGGAGCTGTTTTTT
TRBV18,TRBD1,TRBJ2-5,.,CASSPPPGGETQYF,TGTGCCAGCTCACCGCCACCAGGGGGAGAGACCCAGTACTTC
TRBV7-9,.,TRBJ1-5,.,CASSPQGVDNQPQHF,TGTGCCAGCAGCCCCCAAGGGGTCGACAATCAGCCCCAGCATTTT
TRBV5-5,TRBD2,TRBJ2-1,.,CASSRTGGPYNEQFF,TGTGCCAGCAGCAGAACGGGAGGACCCTACAATGAGCAGTTCTTC
TRBV2,.,TRBJ1-2,.,CASSPYGDFILVDGYTF,TGTGCCAGCAGTCCGTATGGGGACTTCATCCTCGTTGATGGCTACACCTTC
TRBV5-8,TRBD1,TRBJ1-2,.,CASSADRGYYGYTF,TGTGCCAGCAGCGCCGACAGGGGATACTATGGCTACACCTTC
TRBV12-5,.,TRBJ1-5,.,CASGLGGINQPQHF,TGTGCTAGTGGCTTGGGGGGGATCAATCAGCCCCAGCATTTT
TRBV29-1,TRBD1,TRBJ2-2,.,CSARLRDRGRIGELFF,TGCAGCGCTCGACTTAGGGACAGGGGGCGCATCGGGGAGCTGTTTTTT
TRBV18,.,TRBJ1-1,.,CASTASRVSWEYTEAFF,TGTGCCAGCACCGCGTCCAGGGTGAGTTGGGAGTACACTGAAGCTTTCTTT
TRBV7-9,.,TRBJ2-7,.,CASSPPWGAYYEQYF,TGTGCCAGCAGCCCGCCGTGGGGGGCTTACTACGAGCAGTACTTC
TRBV6-5,TRBD1,TRBJ2-6,.,CASRGQAGANVLTF,TGTGCCAGCAGGGGACAGGCCGGGGCCAACGTCCTGACTTTC
TRBV7-9,TRBD2,TRBJ2-7,once,CASSPRAGLVSYEQYF,TGTGCCAGCAGCCCGAGGGCGGGACTAGTCTCCTACGAGCAGTACTTC
TRBV9,.,TRBJ2-2,.,CASSDSGVWVNTGELFF,TGTGCCAGCAGCGACTCGGGCGTATGGGTAAACACCGGGGAGCTGTTTTTT
TRBV27,.,TRBJ1-5,.,CASSLNGRVDQPQHF,TGTGCCAGCAGTTTAAATGGCAGGGTTGATCAGCCCCAGCATTTT
TRBV19,.,TRBJ1-4,.,CASSLRDRGGEKLFF,TGTGCCAGTAGTCTACGGGACCGAGGGGGTGAAAAACTGTTTTTT
TRBV7-6,.,TRBJ1-3,.,CASSLAGANSGNTIYF,TGTGCCAGCAGCTTAGCAGGCGCCAACTCTGGAAACACCATATATTTT
TRBV20-1,TRBD1,TRBJ1-2,.,CSVQGADGYTF,TGCAGTGTTCAGGGGGCGGATGGCTACACCTTC
TRBV3-1/TRBV3-2,TRBD1,TRBJ2-3,.,CASSQVSRTGRDTQYF,TGTGCCAGCAGCCAGGTATCGCGGACAGGGAGAGATACGCAGTATTTT
TRBV14,.,TRBJ2-3,.,CASSQDLGYTDTQYF,TGTGCCAGCAGCCAAGATTTGGGGTACACAGATACGCAGTATTTT
TRBV5-6,TRBD1,TRBJ1-2,.,CASSFGTGGLGYGYTF,TGTGCCAGCAGCTTCGGGACAGGGGGTTTGGGCTATGGCTACACCTTC
TRBV5-5,TRBD1,TRBJ2-2,.,CASSRPGQGRTGELFF,TGTGCCAGCAGCCGACCGGGACAGGGGAGAACCGGGGAGCTGTTTTTT